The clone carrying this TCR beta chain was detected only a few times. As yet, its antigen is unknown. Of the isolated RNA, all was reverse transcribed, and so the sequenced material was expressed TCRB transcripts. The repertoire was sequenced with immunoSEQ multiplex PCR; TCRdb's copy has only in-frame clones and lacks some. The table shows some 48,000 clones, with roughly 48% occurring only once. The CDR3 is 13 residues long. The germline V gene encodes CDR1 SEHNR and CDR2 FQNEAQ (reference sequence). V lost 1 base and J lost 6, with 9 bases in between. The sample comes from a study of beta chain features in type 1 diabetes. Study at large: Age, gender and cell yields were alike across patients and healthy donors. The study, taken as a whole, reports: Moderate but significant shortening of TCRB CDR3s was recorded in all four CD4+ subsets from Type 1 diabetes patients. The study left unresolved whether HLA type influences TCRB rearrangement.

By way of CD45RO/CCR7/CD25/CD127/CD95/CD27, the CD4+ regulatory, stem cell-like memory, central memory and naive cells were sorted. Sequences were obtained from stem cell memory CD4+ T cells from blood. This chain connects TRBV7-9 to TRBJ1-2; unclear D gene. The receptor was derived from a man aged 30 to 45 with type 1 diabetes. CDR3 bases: TGTGCCAGCAGCTTAGTGGGAGATGATGGCTACACCTTC. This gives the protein CASSLVGDDGYTF.